This T cell receptor (beta chain) originates from a study of cytomegalovirus exposure and HLA in healthy donors. Each donor's status was that of a healthy bone marrow donor. A multiplex PCR was run with 60 Vbeta primers and 13 Jbeta primers. Some clones are missing from TCRdb's copy, which holds only in-frame ones; the method was immunoSEQ multiplex PCR. The sample records about 82,000 clones, 60% to 85% being singletons. Points from the study as a whole: Common viral pathogens seemed to be connected with several of the most significant clusters, according to a later analysis. It was reported that TCR beta sequences correctly inferred the HLA-A and HLA-B alleles for most subjects. It was likely that a cluster of highly shared sequence variants was a sequencing artifact.

Note on this clone: The antigen is undetermined.

V was cut by 4 bases and J by 3 bases, with 15 bases left in between. Per germline, CDR1 MDHEN and CDR2 SYDVKM. The CDR3 covers 15 residues. The rearrangement uses TRBV28 and TRBJ2-5; the D gene is possibly TRBD2 (7 bases). The source material was PBMCs. This clonotype originated in a male donor in good health and CMV-seropositive. CDR3 sequence reads: CASSSTGRAKETQYF. The CDR3 nucleotides read TGTGCCAGCAGTTCTACAGGGAGGGCCAAAGAGACCCAGTACTTC.